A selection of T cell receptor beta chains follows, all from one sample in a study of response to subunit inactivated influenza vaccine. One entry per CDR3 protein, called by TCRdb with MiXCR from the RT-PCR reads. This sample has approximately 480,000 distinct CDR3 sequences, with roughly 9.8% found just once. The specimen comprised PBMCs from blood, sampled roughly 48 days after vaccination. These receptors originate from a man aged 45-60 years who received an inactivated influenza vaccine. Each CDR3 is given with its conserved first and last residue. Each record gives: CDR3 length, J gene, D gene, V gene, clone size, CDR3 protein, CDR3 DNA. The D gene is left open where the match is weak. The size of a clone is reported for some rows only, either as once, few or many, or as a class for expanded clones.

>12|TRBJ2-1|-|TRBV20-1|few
CSAAPGYNEQFF
TGCAGTGCTGCCCCGGGGTACAATGAGCAGTTCTTC
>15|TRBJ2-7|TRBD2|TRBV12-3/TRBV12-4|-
CASSSGWGGEYEQYF
TGTGCCAGCAGTTCAGGCTGGGGAGGGGAATACGAGCAGTACTTC
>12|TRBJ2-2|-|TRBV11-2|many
CASSLETGELFF
TGTGCCAGCAGCTTAGAGACCGGGGAGCTGTTTTTT
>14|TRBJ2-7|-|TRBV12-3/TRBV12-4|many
CASSPWTGTGEQYF
TGTGCCAGCAGTCCATGGACGGGTACGGGCGAGCAGTACTTC
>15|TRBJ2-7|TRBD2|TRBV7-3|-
CASSPGLAGAGEQYF
TGTGCCAGCAGCCCCGGACTAGCGGGAGCCGGCGAGCAGTACTTC
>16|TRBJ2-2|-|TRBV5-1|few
CASSPRGTRGTGELFF
TGCGCCAGCAGCCCACGAGGGACCCGTGGCACCGGGGAGCTGTTTTTT
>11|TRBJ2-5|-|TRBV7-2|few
CASGFSWTQYF
TGTGCCAGCGGCTTTAGCTGGACCCAGTACTTC
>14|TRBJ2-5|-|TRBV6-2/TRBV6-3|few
CASSPVSPGRTQYF
TGTGCCAGCAGTCCAGTGAGTCCCGGGAGGACCCAGTACTTC
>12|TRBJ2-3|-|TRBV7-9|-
CASSRDGQTQYF
TGTGCCAGCAGCCGGGACGGCCAAACGCAGTATTTT
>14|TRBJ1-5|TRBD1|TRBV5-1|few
CASSPGGPNQPQHF
TGCGCCAGCAGCCCAGGGGGACCCAATCAGCCCCAGCATTTT
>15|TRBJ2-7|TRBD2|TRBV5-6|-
CVSSLLAGGQYEQYF
TGTGTCAGCAGCCTACTAGCGGGGGGCCAGTACGAGCAGTACTTC
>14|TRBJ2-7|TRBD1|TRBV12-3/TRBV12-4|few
CASSFGTGVGEQYF
TGTGCCAGCAGTTTTGGGACAGGGGTCGGCGAGCAGTACTTC
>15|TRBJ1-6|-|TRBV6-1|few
CASSERDTGYSPLHF
TGTGCCAGCAGTGAACGGGACACCGGCTATTCACCCCTCCACTTT
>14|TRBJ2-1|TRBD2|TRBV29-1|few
CSGLAGSSYNEQFF
TGCAGCGGTCTAGCGGGTAGCTCCTACAATGAGCAGTTCTTC
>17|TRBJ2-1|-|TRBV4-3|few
CASSQEGTPSSYNEQFF
TGCGCCAGCAGCCAAGAAGGGACGCCGAGCTCCTACAATGAGCAGTTCTTC
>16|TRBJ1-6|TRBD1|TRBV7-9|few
CASSLGIGTGGSPLHF
TGTGCCAGCAGCTTAGGAATCGGGACAGGGGGGTCACCCCTCCACTTT
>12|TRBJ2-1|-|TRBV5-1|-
CASSSSGPEQFF
TGCGCCAGCAGCTCGAGTGGTCCCGAGCAGTTCTTC
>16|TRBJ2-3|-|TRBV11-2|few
CASSLVTGDYTDTQYF
TGTGCCAGCAGCTTGGTAACAGGGGACTACACAGATACGCAGTATTTT